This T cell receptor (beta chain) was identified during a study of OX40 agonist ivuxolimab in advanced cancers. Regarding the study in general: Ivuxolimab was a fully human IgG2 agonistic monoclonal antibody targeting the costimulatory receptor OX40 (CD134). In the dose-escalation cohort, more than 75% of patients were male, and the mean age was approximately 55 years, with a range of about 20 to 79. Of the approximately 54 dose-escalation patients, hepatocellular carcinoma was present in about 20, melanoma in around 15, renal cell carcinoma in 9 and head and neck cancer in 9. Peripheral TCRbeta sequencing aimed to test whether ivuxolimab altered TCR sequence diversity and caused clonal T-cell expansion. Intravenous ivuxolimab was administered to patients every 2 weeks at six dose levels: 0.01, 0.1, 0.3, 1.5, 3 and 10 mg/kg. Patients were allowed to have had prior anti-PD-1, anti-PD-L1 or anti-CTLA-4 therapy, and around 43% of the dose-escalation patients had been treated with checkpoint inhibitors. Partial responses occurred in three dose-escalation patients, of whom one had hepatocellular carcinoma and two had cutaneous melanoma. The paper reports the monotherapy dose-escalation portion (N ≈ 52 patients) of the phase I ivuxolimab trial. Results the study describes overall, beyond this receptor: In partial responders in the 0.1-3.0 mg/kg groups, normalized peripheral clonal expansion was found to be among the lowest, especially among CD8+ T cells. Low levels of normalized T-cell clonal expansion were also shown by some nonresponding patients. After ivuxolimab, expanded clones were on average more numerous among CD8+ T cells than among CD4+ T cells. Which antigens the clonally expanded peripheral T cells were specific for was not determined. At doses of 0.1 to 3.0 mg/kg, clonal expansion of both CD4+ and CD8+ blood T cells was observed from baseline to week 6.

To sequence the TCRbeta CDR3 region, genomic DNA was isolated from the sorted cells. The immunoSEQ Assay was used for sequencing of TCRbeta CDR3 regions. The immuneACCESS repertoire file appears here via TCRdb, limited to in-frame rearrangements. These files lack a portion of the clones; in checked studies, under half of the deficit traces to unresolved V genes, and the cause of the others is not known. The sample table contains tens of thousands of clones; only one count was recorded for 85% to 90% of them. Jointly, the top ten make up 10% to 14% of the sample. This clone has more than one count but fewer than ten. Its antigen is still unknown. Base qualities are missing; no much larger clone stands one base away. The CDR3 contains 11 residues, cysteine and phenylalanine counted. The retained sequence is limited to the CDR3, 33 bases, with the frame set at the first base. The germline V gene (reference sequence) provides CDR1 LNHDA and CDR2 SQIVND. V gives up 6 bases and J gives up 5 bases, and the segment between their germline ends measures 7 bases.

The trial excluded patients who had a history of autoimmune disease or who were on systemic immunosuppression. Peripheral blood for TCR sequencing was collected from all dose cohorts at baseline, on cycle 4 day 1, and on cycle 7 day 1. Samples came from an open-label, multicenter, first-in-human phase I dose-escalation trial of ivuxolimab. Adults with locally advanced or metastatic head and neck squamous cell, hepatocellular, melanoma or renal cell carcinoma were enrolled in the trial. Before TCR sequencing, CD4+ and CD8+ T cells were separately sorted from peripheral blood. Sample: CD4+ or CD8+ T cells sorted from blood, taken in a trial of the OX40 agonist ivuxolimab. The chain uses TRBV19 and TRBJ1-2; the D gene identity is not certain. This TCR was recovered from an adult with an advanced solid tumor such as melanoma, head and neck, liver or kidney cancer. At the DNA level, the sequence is TGTGCCAGTAGGAGGACTTATGGCTACACCTTC. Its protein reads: CASRRTYGYTF.